The present T cell receptor beta chain was sequenced within a study of naive and memory T cell subsets. An equimolar mix of two oligonucleotides served as the beta constant-region primer for TRBC1 and TRBC2. Four rounds of PCR amplified the ligated cDNA using nested alpha and beta constant-region primers plus SP2. TCRdb redid the calling of the UMI-ligation and nested PCR reads with MiXCR, one entry per CDR3 protein. Found here are tens of thousands of distinct CDR3 sequences, less than 20% of them singletons; the top ten hold around 3.4%. This clonotype was seen at least ten times. Antigen unknown. The germline gives CDR1 MRHNA, CDR2 SNTAGT. CDR3 length equals 16 residues. V was trimmed by 4 bases and J by 2 bases, leaving 15 bases between them. Findings of the study overall: The power law exponent of TCR abundance differed between naive and memory cells.

The receptor was isolated from a human donor in good health. This chain uses TRBV6-4 with TRBJ2-1; the D call may be TRBD1 or TRBD2 (5 bases each). The sequenced sample was effector memory CD4+ T cells from blood. Indicated subset: effector memory, CD45RA- CD27-. CDR3: CASSVGGGAAYNEQFF. For the CDR3, the DNA is TGTGCCAGCAGTGTAGGAGGTGGGGCGGCCTACAATGAGCAGTTCTTC.